This entry lists 22 T cell receptor beta chains sequenced from one sample in a study of tissue T cells after allogeneic stem cell transplantation. Time point indicated: mouse harvest day 14 after allogeneic transplant. Tail vein injection delivered 10^7 T-cell-depleted bone marrow cells and 10^6 splenic CD5+ T cells. The protocol was immunoSEQ multiplex PCR, while the TCRdb copy is restricted to in-frame clones and leaves out a portion. The table has about 7,700 clones, roughly 38% seen once. The source material was skin. The receptors stem from a female BALB/c mouse given C57BL/6 T cells with graft-versus-host disease after an allogeneic hematopoietic cell transplant.

This clone has only a few counts. Mouse names are used for the genes. Coverage ceases 1 residue before the CDR3 finishes, and the germline J gene fills in the end. The rearrangement joins TRBV15 to TRBJ2-5, with 7 nucleotides matching TRBD1. The V gene end was trimmed by 5 bases and the J gene end by 2 bases; junction bases not matched to a gene: 1. CDR3 size: 13 residues. CDR1 and CDR2 from the germline V gene are SGHND and FRSKSL. The CDR3 bases that were read are TGTGCCAGCAGTCGGGACAGCCAAGACACCCAGTAC. The encoded protein is CASSRDSQDTQY. The full CDR3 protein reads CASSRDSQDTQYF.

As for this clone: Gene and germline names: mouse. The read gets to within 1 residue of the CDR3 end, and the germline J gene fills in the rest. The J gene is TRBJ1-6, the V gene TRBV26, with a tentative D call TRBD1 (5 bases). TRBJ1-6 is recorded as an ORF, its role being uncertain. V gave up 6 bases and J gave up 11 bases, with 11 bases separating them. CDR3 length equals 12 residues. CDR1 and CDR2 (germline): KGHPV, FQNQEV (reference sequence). Incomplete CDR3 DNA: TGTGCCAGCAGCCGACAGAAGGCGCCCCTCTAC. Translating it yields CASSRQKAPLY. In full, the CDR3 reads CASSRQKAPLYF.

By sample fraction, this clone is large (0.1 to 1%). Gene labels here are mouse ones. The sequenced fragment ends 1 residue before the CDR3 boundary, so the rest is inferred from the germline J gene. The chain combines TRBV19 with TRBJ2-5, with TRBD2 matching over 7 bases. V was pared by 5 bases and J by 0 bases, with 0 bases of the junction left unmatched. Looked up from germline, CDR1 is FNHDT and CDR2 is SITEND (reference sequence). The CDR3 length is 13 residues. Incomplete CDR3 DNA: TGTGCCAGCAGCTGGGGGAACCAAGACACCCAGTAC. Amino acid sequence: CASSWGNQDTQY. The CDR3, in full, reads CASSWGNQDTQYF.

A word on this clone: All gene names here are mouse names. Read coverage stops 1 residue before the CDR3 terminus; the germline J gene supplies the remainder. The genes are TRBV23 and TRBJ1-1; the D call TRBD1 from the table was never checked on the DNA. Germline V gene data show CDR1 as KGHTA and CDR2 as FQNQQP. The CDR3 loop spans 14 amino acids. The CDR3 sequence: CSSSPQGANTEVFF. The part of the CDR3 DNA that was read is TGCTCCAGCAGTCCACAGGGAGCAAACACAGAAGTCTTC.

This clone was picked up one time. The gene names here belong to mouse. Read data end 1 residue before the CDR3 end; the end is taken from the germline J gene. The genes are TRBV26 and TRBJ2-4, with 7 bases aligning to TRBD1. V was clipped by 4 bases and J by 0 bases; unmatched bases: 1. This CDR3 is 14 amino acids long. CDR1 is KGHPV, CDR2 FQNQEV, per germline (reference sequence). The CDR3 loop is CASSRGQSQNTLYF. The part of the CDR3 DNA that was read is TGTGCCAGCAGTCGGGGACAGAGTCAAAACACCTTGTAC.

Notes on this clone: All gene names here are mouse names. With the read ending 1 residue before the CDR3 end, the germline J gene is used to fill in that end. The chain employs TRBV2 and TRBJ2-4; D is unclear. V lost 0 bases and J lost 0, with 7 bases in between. The CDR3 runs to 15 residues. Per the germline V gene, CDR1 is LGHNA and CDR2 is YSYQKL. The CDR3 loop reads CASSQDRVSQNTLYF. Partial CDR3 DNA: TGTGCCAGCAGCCAAGATAGGGTTAGTCAAAACACCTTGTAC.

Of note for this clone: Gene names and germline refer to mouse. The read ends 1 residue shy of where the CDR3 ends; the end is completed using the germline J gene. The rearrangement uses TRBV26 and TRBJ2-1, with D tentatively TRBD1 (5 bases). CDR1 and CDR2 from the germline V gene are KGHPV and FQNQEV (reference sequence). The length of the CDR3 is 13 residues. V lost 6 bases and J lost 3, with 9 bases in between. Partial CDR3 DNA: TGTGCCAGCAGACAGGAACCCTATGCTGAGCAGTTC. Translated: CASRQEPYAEQF. The entire CDR3 reads CASRQEPYAEQFF.

Comments on this clone: Mouse germline and gene names are used. With the read ending 1 residue before the CDR3 end, the germline J gene is used to fill in that end. The chain recombines TRBV19 with TRBJ1-4, with D unclear. CDR1 is FNHDT and CDR2 is SITEND in the germline V gene (reference sequence). The CDR3 contains 14 residues. Between the trimmed V and J ends, which lost 1 base and 0 bases, there was a span of 4 bases. The part of the CDR3 DNA that was read is TGTGCCAGCAGTATAACAATTTCCAACGAAAGATTATTT. It specifies CASSITISNERLF. The full-length CDR3 reads as CASSITISNERLFF.

Of note for this clone: Gene and germline names: mouse. The read finishes 1 residue shy of the CDR3 end, and the germline J gene is used to complete it. The rearrangement links TRBV26 to TRBJ2-2; D gene ambiguous. V was clipped by 4 bases and J by 0 bases, with 6 bases between them. The CDR3 runs 14 residues. CDR1 and CDR2 (germline): KGHPV, FQNQEV (reference sequence). The CDR3 DNA, read in part, is TGTGCCAGCAGTCAGACATCAAACACCGGGCAGCTCTAC. It codes for CASSQTSNTGQLY. In full, the CDR3 is CASSQTSNTGQLYF.

In this sample, this clone is medium-sized. The gene symbols are mouse symbols. The read ends 1 residue shy of where the CDR3 ends; the end is completed using the germline J gene. The J gene is TRBJ1-3, the V gene TRBV26; TRBD1 aligns across 7 bases. V trimming: 2 bases; J trimming: 2 bases; junction bases outside the gene matches: 3. CDR3 length: 15 amino acids. Per the germline V gene, CDR1 is KGHPV and CDR2 is FQNQEV (reference sequence). The CDR3 reads CASSLSQGAGNTLYF. The covered CDR3 bases are TGTGCCAGCAGTCTGAGCCAGGGGGCTGGAAATACGCTCTAT.

Worth noting for this clone: The germline and genes are mouse ones. Sequencing ends 1 residue short of the CDR3 end; the germline J gene provides the rest. The chain combines TRBV29 with TRBJ1-1; no clear D gene. The V gene's germline CDR1 is MSHET and CDR2 SYDVDS. V lost 4 bases to trimming and J lost 10 bases, with 10 bases between them. The CDR3 sequence is 11 residues long. The CDR3 here is CASSSDIGVFF. The sequenced part of the CDR3 DNA is TGTGCTAGCAGTTCTGACATAGGAGTCTTC.

A remark on this clone: Here the gene names and germline are mouse. The read terminates 1 residue before the CDR3 end, so the remaining end is supplied by the germline J gene. The rearrangement joins TRBV26 to TRBJ2-3; 8 bases map to TRBD1. The CDR3 contains 14 residues. The germline gives CDR1 KGHPV, CDR2 FQNQEV (reference sequence). V shed 4 bases and J 0 bases; nucleotides not matched to a gene: 0. The part of the CDR3 DNA that was read is TGTGCCAGCAGTCACAGGGGGAGTGCAGAAACGCTGTAT. Its protein product is CASSHRGSAETLY. The complete CDR3 sequence is CASSHRGSAETLYF.

A single count supports this clone. Gene names denote mouse genes. Coverage ceases 1 residue before the CDR3 finishes, and the germline J gene fills in the end. The chain links TRBV26 to TRBJ2-2, with D unclear. V was cut by 9 bases and J by 1 base, with 6 bases left in between. CDR3 length: 12 amino acids. The germline CDR1 and CDR2 sequences are KGHPV and FQNQEV (reference sequence). The CDR3: CASGINTGQLYF. Partial CDR3 DNA: TGTGCCAGTGGGATAAACACCGGGCAGCTCTAC.

Notes on this clone: The genes and germline here are from mouse. Sequencing ends 1 residue short of the CDR3 end; the germline J gene provides the rest. The chain employs TRBV23 and TRBJ1-4; TRBD1, the table's D call, was not compared with the DNA. The CDR3 spans 15 residues. The germline V gene encodes CDR1 KGHTA and CDR2 FQNQQP. The DNA read from the CDR3 is TGCTCCAGCAGTCAAACAGGGTGGGCCAACGAAAGATTATTT. It translates to CSSSQTGWANERLF. The CDR3 in full is CSSSQTGWANERLFF.

This clone was detected only once. Gene names are mouse gene names. The read ends 1 residue shy of where the CDR3 ends; the end is completed using the germline J gene. The gene calls are TRBV31 and TRBJ2-2; D unresolved. The CDR3 sequence is 12 residues long. The V gene lost 0 bases and the J gene lost 6 bases, with 5 bases spanning the gap. Germline V gene sequence: CDR1 GKSSPN, CDR2 SITVG. CDR3 bases read: TGTGCCTGGAGTCTAGGACCCGGGCAGCTCTAC. This codes for CAWSLGPGQLY. The whole CDR3 is CAWSLGPGQLYF.

This clone was found once. Mouse gene names and germline throughout. The read terminates 1 residue ahead of where the CDR3 ends, so the germline J gene completes it. V is TRBV26 and J is TRBJ1-6; D is ambiguous. TRBJ1-6 carries the ORF label, with uncertain function. The V and J ends lost 4 bases and 0 bases respectively, with 1 base between them. The CDR3 covers 13 residues. The germline CDR1 and CDR2 sequences are KGHPV and FQNQEV (reference sequence). CDR3 in amino acids: CASSRSYNSPLYF. The CDR3 DNA, read in part, is TGTGCCAGCAGTCGTTCCTATAATTCGCCCCTCTAC.

Note on this clone: Genes and germline are mouse. The CDR3 is cut off 1 residue early in the read; its end comes from the germline J gene. This chain connects TRBV29 to TRBJ1-5; a weak D match, TRBD1 (6 bases). The V end was cut by 7 bases, the J end by 1 base, with 11 bases between. The CDR3 is 14 amino acids. Germline loops: CDR1 MSHET, CDR2 SYDVDS. This chain's CDR3 is CASNRDTNNQAPLF. The sequenced CDR3 bases are TGTGCTAGCAACCGGGACACCAACAACCAGGCTCCGCTT.

Regarding this clone: Germline and genes here are mouse. The CDR3 is cut off 1 residue early in the read; its end comes from the germline J gene. The rearrangement joins TRBV3 to TRBJ1-5, with D uncertain. The CDR3 covers 14 residues. Germline CDR1 is SNHLY and CDR2 is FYNGKV (reference sequence). V lost 3 bases, J lost 0 bases, and 6 bases lay in between. This CDR3 is CASSFQYNNQAPLF. CDR3 DNA, as far as it was read: TGTGCCAGCAGCTTTCAGTATAACAACCAGGCTCCGCTT.

As for this clone: The genes and germline here are from mouse. Coverage ceases 1 residue before the CDR3 finishes, and the germline J gene fills in the end. The chain couples TRBV12-1 to TRBJ2-2; D remains unclear. From germline, CDR1 is SGHSN and CDR2 HYEKVE. The CDR3 consists of 14 residues. Trimming cost V 0 bases and J 1 base, with 5 bases left between them. CDR3 DNA (partial): TGTGCCAGCTCTCTCACGGGAAACACCGGGCAGCTCTAC. Encoded protein: CASSLTGNTGQLY. The CDR3 reads in full as CASSLTGNTGQLYF.

For this clone: Genes here carry mouse names. The CDR3 region is CTCSAAGGADTLYF. The sequenced part of the CDR3 DNA is TGCACCTGCAGTGCAGCTGGGGGGGCGGACACCTTGTAC. The chain links TRBV1 to TRBJ2-4; TRBD2 matches at 10 bases. Sequencing ends 1 residue short of the CDR3 end; the germline J gene provides the rest. The germline V gene has CDR1 NSQYPW and CDR2 LRSPGD (reference sequence). The CDR3 sequence is 14 residues long. Germline trimming cut 1 base from V and 7 bases from J; bases unmatched to any gene: 2.

This clone was observed a single time. Gene names denote mouse genes. The CDR3 is cut off 1 residue early in the read; its end comes from the germline J gene. This chain links TRBV12-1 with TRBJ2-3, with 8 positions matching TRBD2. Looked up from germline, CDR1 is SGHSN and CDR2 is HYEKVE. Germline trimming cut 0 bases from V and 1 base from J; bases unmatched to any gene: 2. The CDR3 extends over 15 amino acids. CDR3: CASSLGTGGAETLYF. Incomplete CDR3 DNA: TGTGCCAGCTCTCTCGGGACTGGAGGTGCAGAAACGCTGTAT.

Only a few counts were recorded for this clone. Germline and genes here are mouse. The read halts 1 residue ahead of the CDR3 end, with the missing end drawn from the germline J gene. The chain links TRBV29 to TRBJ1-3, with D perhaps TRBD1 (5 bases). Trimming pared 0 bases from V and 2 bases from J, leaving 8 bases between. The germline V gene has CDR1 MSHET and CDR2 SYDVDS. The CDR3 loop spans 15 amino acids. This CDR3 reads CASSLSTGAGNTLYF. The sequenced CDR3 bases are TGTGCTAGCAGTTTATCGACGGGGGCTGGAAATACGCTCTAT.